This TCR beta chain appears in the sequencing data of a study of human T cells and chemical hapten exposure. Noted time point: patch test 2, 6 weeks after DPC sensitization. Sample treatment: therapeutic diphenylcyclopropenone sensitization with weekly scalp DPC. TCRdb called the RACE reads again in MiXCR, with one record for every CDR3 protein. The table has under 100,000 distinct CDR3 sequences, approximately 10% seen once. Trimming left V 6 bases short and J 4 bases short, with 10 bases between. This CDR3 region has 13 residues. There are a few counts of this clonotype. The antigen is undetermined. Points from the study as a whole: Donors were affected by alopecia, so their immune reaction might vary from that of healthy individuals.

The chain links TRBV12-3 or TRBV12-4 to TRBJ1-5, with no clear D. This sample comprised whole blood, obtained in connection with sensitization to the hapten diphenylcyclopropenone (DPC). This clonotype was obtained from a woman in her thirties with alopecia areata. Some clones in this sample may be carry-over from other donors' samples. The CDR3 coding sequence is TGTGCCAGCAGCAAACCGGGGAATCAGCCCCAGCATTTT. Translation gives CASSKPGNQPQHF.